This T cell receptor (beta chain) comes out of a study of monozygotic twins with inflammatory bowel disease. The germline gives CDR1 LNHNV, CDR2 YYDKDF (reference sequence). The CDR3 runs 15 residues. Blood (2.5 ml) was collected from every donor individually. Whole blood served as the source of total RNA, and no T cell sorting took place. Each UMI, carrying a 6-nucleotide sample barcode, came from template switching. TCRdb reworked the 5' RACE reads into one entry per CDR3 protein, no DNA. Its listing shows some 100,000 distinct CDR3 sequences. The clonotype comes from a human donor with ulcerative colitis or Crohn's disease, or a healthy co-twin of an affected twin (not recorded which). The sample was blood. The chain couples TRBV15 to TRBJ2-3; TCRdb indicates TRBD1, and absent DNA this call remains unverified. The CDR3 is CATSSRGIRTDTQYF.